The rows below give T cell receptor beta chains drawn from one sample of a study of blood T cells in healthy people across ages. TCRdb re-called the 5' RACE reads through MiXCR, storing one row per CDR3 protein. The data hold 650,000 to 800,000 distinct CDR3 sequences, with roughly 44% observed a single time. Sample: blood. The receptors were gathered from a man aged 55 to 70 in good health. Each CDR3 is given with its conserved first and last residue. The order of the fields is CDR3 length, clone size, D gene, J gene, V gene, CDR3 DNA, CDR3 protein. A D gene is named only where the DNA matches it firmly. Only part of the rows carry a size: once, few, many, or a class if the clone is expanded.

length: 17; size: .; D: TRBD2; J: TRBJ2-5; V: TRBV10-2; DNA: TGCGCCAGCAGCAAACCTCTAGCGGGGGTGTACCAAGAGACCCAGTACTTC; CDR3: CASSKPLAGVYQETQYF
length: 14; size: few; D: TRBD1; J: TRBJ2-7; V: TRBV9; DNA: TGTGCCAGCAGCACGGGACAGGGGTCCGCCGAGCAGTACTTC; CDR3: CASSTGQGSAEQYF
length: 15; size: .; D: TRBD1; J: TRBJ1-2; V: TRBV12-3/TRBV12-4; DNA: TGTGCCAGCAGTCTAACCGGGACAGACGAGGATGGCTACACCTTC; CDR3: CASSLTGTDEDGYTF
length: 11; size: .; D: .; J: TRBJ1-2; V: TRBV20-1; DNA: TGCAGTGCCCTGAGAGTCTATGGCTACACCTTC; CDR3: CSALRVYGYTF
length: 20; size: few; D: .; J: TRBJ1-2; V: TRBV6-5; DNA: TGTGCCAGCAGTTACTCGAGTCTCGATAGTTTCGTCTCAGCTAACTATGGCTACACCTTC; CDR3: CASSYSSLDSFVSANYGYTF
length: 15; size: .; D: .; J: TRBJ2-6; V: TRBV20-1; DNA: TGCAGTGCTAGCGGAACCACCTACATGGCCAACGTCCTGACTTTC; CDR3: CSASGTTYMANVLTF
length: 18; size: many; D: TRBD2; J: TRBJ2-1; V: TRBV29-1; DNA: TGCAGCGTTGAAGACCCCACCGCGGGACTAGCGGGGGGCGCATGGCAGTTCTTC; CDR3: CSVEDPTAGLAGGAWQFF
length: 15; size: few; D: .; J: TRBJ2-3; V: TRBV6-5; DNA: TGTGCCAGCAGTGAACGCCAAGGTATCACAGATACGCAGTATTTT; CDR3: CASSERQGITDTQYF
length: 14; size: .; D: TRBD2; J: TRBJ2-3; V: TRBV30; DNA: TGTGCCTGGAGAAGACTAGCGGGGGTAGATACGCAGTATTTT; CDR3: CAWRRLAGVDTQYF
length: 13; size: few; D: TRBD1; J: TRBJ1-1; V: TRBV20-1; DNA: TGCAGTGCCCCTCCGACAGGGGGCACTGAAGCTTTCTTT; CDR3: CSAPPTGGTEAFF
length: 15; size: .; D: .; J: TRBJ2-5; V: TRBV20-1; DNA: TGCAGTGCTAGAAGACAATCAGGGACCCAAGAGACCCAGTACTTC; CDR3: CSARRQSGTQETQYF
length: 15; size: .; D: TRBD1; J: TRBJ2-7; V: TRBV10-3; DNA: TGTGCCGTCAGTGATGTACAGGGGTTTTCCTACGAGCAGTACTTC; CDR3: CAVSDVQGFSYEQYF
length: 14; size: few; D: .; J: TRBJ2-1; V: TRBV20-1; DNA: TGCAGTGCTAGACAAGGGAGAGGGGAAAATGAGCAGTTCTTC; CDR3: CSARQGRGENEQFF
length: 14; size: .; D: .; J: TRBJ2-1; V: TRBV7-9; DNA: TGTGCCAGCAGCCTTACCACGTCTAACAATGAGCAGTTCTTC; CDR3: CASSLTTSNNEQFF
length: 13; size: few; D: .; J: TRBJ2-5; V: TRBV7-2; DNA: TGTGCCACCCAGGCAGGTGCGGGGAAGACCCAGTACTTC; CDR3: CATQAGAGKTQYF
length: 15; size: .; D: .; J: TRBJ1-2; V: TRBV21-1; DNA: TGTGCCAGCAGCAATCTCAGACAACTTAACTATGGCTACACCTTC; CDR3: CASSNLRQLNYGYTF
length: 13; size: .; D: .; J: TRBJ2-3; V: TRBV7-2; DNA: TGTGCCAGCAGCATCGGCTGGGGGGATACGCAGTATTTT; CDR3: CASSIGWGDTQYF
length: 16; size: .; D: TRBD2; J: TRBJ2-7; V: TRBV4-3; DNA: TGCGCCAGCAGCCAAGGCCGCGCGGGGGTTGTCTACGAGCAGTACTTC; CDR3: CASSQGRAGVVYEQYF
length: 14; size: few; D: TRBD2; J: TRBJ2-7; V: TRBV9; DNA: TGTGCCAGCGGAACTAGCGGGGGACACAATGAGCAGTACTTC; CDR3: CASGTSGGHNEQYF
length: 15; size: .; D: .; J: TRBJ1-2; V: TRBV29-1; DNA: TGCAGCGTTGTATGGGGTTCCCGAGGGATTAGGGGCTACACCTTC; CDR3: CSVVWGSRGIRGYTF
length: 11; size: .; D: .; J: TRBJ2-7; V: TRBV7-2; DNA: TGTGCCAGCAGCTGGCGGGACGAGCAGTACTTC; CDR3: CASSWRDEQYF
length: 19; size: once; D: .; J: TRBJ1-2; V: TRBV3-1; DNA: TGTGCCAGCAGCCAAGATACGACTCCCCCTACTAACGCTAACTATGGCTACACCTTC; CDR3: CASSQDTTPPTNANYGYTF
length: 13; size: .; D: .; J: TRBJ1-1; V: TRBV7-3; DNA: TGTGCCGGCAGCCGAGAAGGAAACACTGAAGCTTTCTTT; CDR3: CAGSREGNTEAFF
length: 15; size: few; D: TRBD2; J: TRBJ2-1; V: TRBV5-1; DNA: TGCGCCAGCAGCTTGGTACCGCGGGGGGGCAATGAGCAGTTCTTC; CDR3: CASSLVPRGGNEQFF
length: 16; size: few; D: TRBD1; J: TRBJ2-1; V: TRBV6-2/TRBV6-3; DNA: TGTGCCAGCAGTTACCCTCGTAACAGGGGATACAATGAGCAGTTCTTC; CDR3: CASSYPRNRGYNEQFF
length: 14; size: few; D: .; J: TRBJ2-1; V: TRBV18; DNA: TGTGCCAGCTCACCTCTCGACAGCAACAATGAGCAGTTCTTC; CDR3: CASSPLDSNNEQFF
length: 16; size: .; D: .; J: TRBJ1-2; V: TRBV6-6; DNA: TGTGCCAGCAGTTACTCGAAGGAGGGAACTTGGTATGGCTACACCTTC; CDR3: CASSYSKEGTWYGYTF
length: 15; size: .; D: TRBD1; J: TRBJ2-3; V: TRBV29-1; DNA: TGCAGCGTTGTGGACAGGGTTCCTAGCACAGATACGCAGTATTTT; CDR3: CSVVDRVPSTDTQYF
length: 14; size: few; D: .; J: TRBJ2-7; V: TRBV14; DNA: TGTGCCAGCAGCCACAACGGGGGGCGCTACGAGCAGTACTTC; CDR3: CASSHNGGRYEQYF
length: 15; size: .; D: TRBD2; J: TRBJ2-3; V: TRBV4-3; DNA: TGCGCCAGCAGTAGCGGGGACCGGATTTTTAATACGCAGTATTTT; CDR3: CASSSGDRIFNTQYF
length: 15; size: .; D: .; J: TRBJ2-5; V: TRBV18; DNA: TGTGCCAGCTCCCCTAGGGGTGCTACACAAGAGACCCAGTACTTC; CDR3: CASSPRGATQETQYF
length: 13; size: .; D: .; J: TRBJ1-6; V: TRBV20-1; DNA: TGCAGTGCTGTGTCGCGGCCTGGATCACCCCCCCACTTT; CDR3: CSAVSRPGSPPHF
length: 16; size: few; D: TRBD1; J: TRBJ1-6; V: TRBV27; DNA: TGTGCCAGCAGTTCGTGGGACAGGGTCGATAATTCACCCCTCCACTTT; CDR3: CASSSWDRVDNSPLHF
length: 15; size: .; D: TRBD2; J: TRBJ2-1; V: TRBV7-2; DNA: TGTGCCAGCACCCCTAGCGGGAGCTCCTACAATGAGCAGTTCTTC; CDR3: CASTPSGSSYNEQFF
length: 13; size: .; D: .; J: TRBJ2-7; V: TRBV5-1; DNA: TGCGCCAGCCGATACGACAGCTCCTACGAGCAGTACTTC; CDR3: CASRYDSSYEQYF
length: 16; size: .; D: .; J: TRBJ2-5; V: TRBV27; DNA: TGTGCCAGCAGGGATAACCCAGCTAGCGACCAAGAGACCCAGTACTTC; CDR3: CASRDNPASDQETQYF
length: 17; size: .; D: TRBD2; J: TRBJ2-5; V: TRBV20-1; DNA: TGCAGTGCCCGTCTTTTGGGTCTAGCGGGGGGGTCAGAGACCCAGTACTTC; CDR3: CSARLLGLAGGSETQYF
length: 18; size: .; D: .; J: TRBJ2-4; V: TRBV4-3; DNA: TGCGCCAGCAGCCTTGGGGTAATTGGGTCGGGAACCAAAAACATTCAGTACTTC; CDR3: CASSLGVIGSGTKNIQYF
length: 15; size: .; D: .; J: TRBJ2-7; V: TRBV4-3; DNA: TGCGCCAGCAGCCAATCCCGTTCCCTGTACTACGAGCAGTACTTC; CDR3: CASSQSRSLYYEQYF
length: 15; size: few; D: .; J: TRBJ1-5; V: TRBV20-1; DNA: TGCAGTGCTAGGGGAGGGGGGTCTGGCAATCAGCCCCAGCATTTT; CDR3: CSARGGGSGNQPQHF
length: 13; size: .; D: .; J: TRBJ2-2; V: TRBV15; DNA: TGTGCCACCAGCCGGCCAGCGTTCCGGGAGCTGTTTTTT; CDR3: CATSRPAFRELFF
length: 15; size: .; D: TRBD2; J: TRBJ2-1; V: TRBV30; DNA: TGTGCCTGGGCTGGACTAGCGACCGCCTACAATGAGCAGTTCTTC; CDR3: CAWAGLATAYNEQFF
length: 14; size: few; D: TRBD1; J: TRBJ2-5; V: TRBV7-2; DNA: TGTGCCAGCAGCTTAAGGACAGGGACGAATGAGCAGTACTTC; CDR3: CASSLRTGTNEQYF
length: 16; size: many; D: .; J: TRBJ2-6; V: TRBV15; DNA: TGTGCCACCAGCAGAGCAGGGAGCTCTGGGGCCAACGTCCTGACTTTC; CDR3: CATSRAGSSGANVLTF
length: 13; size: .; D: .; J: TRBJ1-2; V: TRBV29-1; DNA: TGCAGCGTTGAAGGGGGGGGGCTGTATGGCTACACCTTC; CDR3: CSVEGGGLYGYTF
length: 14; size: few; D: .; J: TRBJ2-5; V: TRBV7-9; DNA: TGTGCCAGCAGCGACCAAACGGGACAAGAGACCCAGTACTTC; CDR3: CASSDQTGQETQYF